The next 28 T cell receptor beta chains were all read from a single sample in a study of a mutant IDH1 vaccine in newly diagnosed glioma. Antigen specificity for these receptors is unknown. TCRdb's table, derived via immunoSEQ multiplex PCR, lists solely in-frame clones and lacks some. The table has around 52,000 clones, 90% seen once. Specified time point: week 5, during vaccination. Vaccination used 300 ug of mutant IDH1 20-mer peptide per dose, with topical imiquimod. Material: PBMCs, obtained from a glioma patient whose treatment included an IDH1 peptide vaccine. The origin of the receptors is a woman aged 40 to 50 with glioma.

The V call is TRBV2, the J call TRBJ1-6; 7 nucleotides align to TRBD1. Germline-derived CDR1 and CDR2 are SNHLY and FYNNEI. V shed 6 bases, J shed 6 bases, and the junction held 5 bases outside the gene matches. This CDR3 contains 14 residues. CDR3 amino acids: CASRLGTVNSPLHF. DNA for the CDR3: TGTGCCAGCAGGCTGGGGACAGTTAATTCACCCCTCCACTTT.

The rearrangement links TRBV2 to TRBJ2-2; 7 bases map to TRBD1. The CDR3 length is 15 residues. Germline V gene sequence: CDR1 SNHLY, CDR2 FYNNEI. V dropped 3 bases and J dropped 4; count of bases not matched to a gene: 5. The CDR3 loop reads CASSDMTGSTGELFF. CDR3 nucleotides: TGTGCCAGCAGTGATATGACAGGGAGCACCGGGGAGCTGTTTTTT. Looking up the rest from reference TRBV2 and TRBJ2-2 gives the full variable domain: EPEVTQTPSHQVTQMGQEVILRCVPISNHLYFYWYRQILGQKVEFLVSFYNNEISEKSEIFDDQFSVERPDGSNFTLKIRSTKLEDSAMYFCASSDMTGSTGELFFGEGSRLTVL.

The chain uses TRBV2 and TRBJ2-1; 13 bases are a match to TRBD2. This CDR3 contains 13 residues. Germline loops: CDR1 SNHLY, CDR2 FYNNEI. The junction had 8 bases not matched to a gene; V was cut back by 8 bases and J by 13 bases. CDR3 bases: TGTGCCAGCCGATTACTAGCGGGGGGGCAACAGTTCTTC. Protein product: CASRLLAGGQQFF.

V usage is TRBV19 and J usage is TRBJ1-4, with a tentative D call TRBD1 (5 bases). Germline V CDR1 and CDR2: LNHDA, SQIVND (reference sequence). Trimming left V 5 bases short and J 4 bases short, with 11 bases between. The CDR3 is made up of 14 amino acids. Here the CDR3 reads CASSSLGGNEKLFF. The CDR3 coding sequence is TGTGCCAGTAGTTCGCTGGGGGGTAATGAAAAACTGTTTTTT.

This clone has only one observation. The CDR3 nucleotides read TGTGCCAGCAGCTTGGATGGCGGGATGTACAATGAGCAGTTCTTC. Translating gives CASSLDGGMYNEQFF. The rearrangement links TRBV5-8 to TRBJ2-1; tentatively, D is TRBD2 (6 bases). V was shortened by 0 bases and J by 4 bases, with 11 bases between the two germline ends. The CDR3 loop spans 15 amino acids. Per the germline V gene, CDR1 is SGHTS and CDR2 is YDEGEE.

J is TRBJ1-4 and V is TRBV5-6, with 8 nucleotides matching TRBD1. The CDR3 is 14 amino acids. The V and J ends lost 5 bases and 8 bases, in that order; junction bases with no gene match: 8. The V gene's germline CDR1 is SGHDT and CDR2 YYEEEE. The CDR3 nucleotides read TGTGCCAGCAGAAAAGGACAGGGTAGCGAAAAACTGTTTTTT. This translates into CASRKGQGSEKLFF.

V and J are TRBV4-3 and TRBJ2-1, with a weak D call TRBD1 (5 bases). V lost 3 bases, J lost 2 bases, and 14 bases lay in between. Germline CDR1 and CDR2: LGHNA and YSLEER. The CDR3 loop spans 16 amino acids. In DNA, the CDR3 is TGCGCCAGCAGCCAGGCGACAGTCCGGACCTACAATGAGCAGTTCTTC. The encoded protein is CASSQATVRTYNEQFF.

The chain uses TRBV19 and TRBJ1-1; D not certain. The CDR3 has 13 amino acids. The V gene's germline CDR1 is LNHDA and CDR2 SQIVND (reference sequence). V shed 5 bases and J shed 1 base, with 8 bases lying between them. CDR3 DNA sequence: TGTGCCAGTAGTCACCTCGGGAACACTGAAGCTTTCTTT. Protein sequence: CASSHLGNTEAFF.

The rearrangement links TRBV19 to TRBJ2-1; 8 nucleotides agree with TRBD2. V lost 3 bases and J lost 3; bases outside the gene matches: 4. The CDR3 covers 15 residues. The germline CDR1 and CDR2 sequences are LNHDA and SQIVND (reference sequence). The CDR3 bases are TGTGCCAGTAGTATTGGCGGGGGGCTCTACAATGAGCAGTTCTTC. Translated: CASSIGGGLYNEQFF.

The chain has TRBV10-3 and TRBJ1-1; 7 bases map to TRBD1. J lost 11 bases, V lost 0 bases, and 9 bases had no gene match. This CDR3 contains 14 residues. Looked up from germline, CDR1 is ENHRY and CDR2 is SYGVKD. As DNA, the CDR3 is TGTGCCATCAGTGAGTCGACTAGACAGGGTATGGCTTTCTTT. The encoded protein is CAISESTRQGMAFF.

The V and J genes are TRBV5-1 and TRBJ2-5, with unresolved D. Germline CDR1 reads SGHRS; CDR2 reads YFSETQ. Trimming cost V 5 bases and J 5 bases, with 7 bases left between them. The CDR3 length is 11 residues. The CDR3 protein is CASRDVETQYF. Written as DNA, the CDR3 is TGCGCCAGCAGGGACGTCGAGACCCAGTACTTC.

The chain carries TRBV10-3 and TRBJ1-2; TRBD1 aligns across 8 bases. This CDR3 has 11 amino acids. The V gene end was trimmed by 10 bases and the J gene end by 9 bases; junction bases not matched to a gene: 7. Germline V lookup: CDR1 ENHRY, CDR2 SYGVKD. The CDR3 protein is CASGQGKSYTF. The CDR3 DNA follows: TGTGCCAGCGGACAGGGAAAGAGCTACACCTTC.

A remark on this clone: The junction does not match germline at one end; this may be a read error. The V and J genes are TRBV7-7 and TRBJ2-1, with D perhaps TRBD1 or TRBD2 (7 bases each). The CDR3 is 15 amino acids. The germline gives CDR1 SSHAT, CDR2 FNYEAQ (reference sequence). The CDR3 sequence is CASSLAGGAYNEQFF. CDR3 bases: TGTGCTAGCAGCTTAGCAGGGGGGGCCTACAATGAGCAGTTCTTC. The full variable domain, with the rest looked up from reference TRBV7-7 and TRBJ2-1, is GAGVSQSPRYKVTKRGQDVTLRCDPISSHATLYWYQQALGQGPEFLTYFNYEAQPDKSGLPSDRFSAERPEGSISTLTIQRTEQRDSAMYRCASSLAGGAYNEQFFGPGTRLTVL.

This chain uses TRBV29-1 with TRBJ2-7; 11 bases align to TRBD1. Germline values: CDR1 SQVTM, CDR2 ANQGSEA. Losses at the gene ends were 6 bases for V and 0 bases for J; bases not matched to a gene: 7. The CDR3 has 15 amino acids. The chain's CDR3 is CSVAGTGGFSYEQYF. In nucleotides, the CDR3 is TGCAGCGTAGCCGGGACAGGGGGTTTCTCCTACGAGCAGTACTTC.

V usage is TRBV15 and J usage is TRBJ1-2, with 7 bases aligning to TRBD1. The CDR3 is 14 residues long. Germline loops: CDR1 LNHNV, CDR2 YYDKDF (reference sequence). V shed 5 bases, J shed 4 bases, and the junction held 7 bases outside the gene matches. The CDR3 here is CATSPLGQLYGYTF. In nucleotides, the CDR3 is TGTGCCACCAGCCCTTTGGGACAGCTCTATGGCTACACCTTC.

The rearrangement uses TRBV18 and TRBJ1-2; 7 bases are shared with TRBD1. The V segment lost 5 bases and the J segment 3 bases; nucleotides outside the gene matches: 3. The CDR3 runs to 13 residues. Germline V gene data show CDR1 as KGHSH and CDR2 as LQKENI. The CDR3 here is CASSNGQDYGYTF. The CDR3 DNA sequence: TGTGCCAGCTCAAATGGACAGGACTATGGCTACACCTTC.

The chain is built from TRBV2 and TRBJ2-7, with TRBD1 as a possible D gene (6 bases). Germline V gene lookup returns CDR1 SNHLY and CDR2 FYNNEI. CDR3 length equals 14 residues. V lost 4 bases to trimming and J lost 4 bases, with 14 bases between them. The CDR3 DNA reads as TGTGCCAGCAGTGGGCACAGGGACCGATACGAGCAGTACTTC. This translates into CASSGHRDRYEQYF. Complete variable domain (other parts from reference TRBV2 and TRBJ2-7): EPEVTQTPSHQVTQMGQEVILRCVPISNHLYFYWYRQILGQKVEFLVSFYNNEISEKSEIFDDQFSVERPDGSNFTLKIRSTKLEDSAMYFCASSGHRDRYEQYFGPGTRLTVT.

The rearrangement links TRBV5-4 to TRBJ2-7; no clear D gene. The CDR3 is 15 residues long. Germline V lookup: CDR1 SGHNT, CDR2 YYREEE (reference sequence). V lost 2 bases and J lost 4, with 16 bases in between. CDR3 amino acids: CASSLGPGPQYEQYF. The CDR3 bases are TGTGCCAGCAGCTTAGGACCTGGACCCCAGTACGAGCAGTACTTC.

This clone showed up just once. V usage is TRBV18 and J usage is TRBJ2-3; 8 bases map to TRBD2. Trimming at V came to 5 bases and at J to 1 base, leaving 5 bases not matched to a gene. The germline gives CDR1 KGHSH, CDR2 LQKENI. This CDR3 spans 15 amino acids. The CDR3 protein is CASSVAGLGTDTQYF. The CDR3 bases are TGTGCCAGCTCAGTAGCGGGACTTGGCACAGATACGCAGTATTTT.

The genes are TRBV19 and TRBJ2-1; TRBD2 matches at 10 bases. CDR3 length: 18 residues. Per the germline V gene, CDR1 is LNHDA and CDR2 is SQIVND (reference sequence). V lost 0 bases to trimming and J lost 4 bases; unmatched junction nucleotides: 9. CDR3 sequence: CASSIEALAGENYNEQFF. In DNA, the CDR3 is TGTGCCAGTAGTATAGAGGCCCTAGCGGGGGAGAATTACAATGAGCAGTTCTTC.

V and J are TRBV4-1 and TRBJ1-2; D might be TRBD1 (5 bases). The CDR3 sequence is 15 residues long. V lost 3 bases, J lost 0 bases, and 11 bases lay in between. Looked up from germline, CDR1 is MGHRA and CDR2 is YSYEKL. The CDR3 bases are TGCGCCAGCAGCCACGGACCGACAGCTAACTATGGCTACACCTTC. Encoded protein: CASSHGPTANYGYTF.

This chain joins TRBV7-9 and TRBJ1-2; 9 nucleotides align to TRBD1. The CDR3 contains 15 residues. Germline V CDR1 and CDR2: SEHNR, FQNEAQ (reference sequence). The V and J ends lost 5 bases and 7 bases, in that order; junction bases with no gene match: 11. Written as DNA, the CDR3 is TGTGCCAGCAGCAGACGGGACAGGGCAGACTCTGGCTACACCTTC. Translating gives CASSRRDRADSGYTF.

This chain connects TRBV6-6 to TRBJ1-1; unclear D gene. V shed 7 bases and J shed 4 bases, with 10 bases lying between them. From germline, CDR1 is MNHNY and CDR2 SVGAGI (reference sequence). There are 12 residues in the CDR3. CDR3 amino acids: CASTKTGTEAFF. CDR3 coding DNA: TGTGCCAGCACGAAAACGGGCACTGAAGCTTTCTTT.

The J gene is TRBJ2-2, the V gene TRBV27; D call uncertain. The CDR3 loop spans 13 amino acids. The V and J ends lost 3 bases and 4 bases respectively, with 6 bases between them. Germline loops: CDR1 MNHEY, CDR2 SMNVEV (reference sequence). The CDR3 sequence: CASSLGGTGELFF. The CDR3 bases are TGTGCCAGCAGTTTGGGCGGCACCGGGGAGCTGTTTTTT.

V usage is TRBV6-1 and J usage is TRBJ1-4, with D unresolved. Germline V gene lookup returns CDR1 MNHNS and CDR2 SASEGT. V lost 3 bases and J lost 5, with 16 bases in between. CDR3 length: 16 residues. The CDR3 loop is CASSDRPNIGNEKLFF. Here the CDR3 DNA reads TGTGCCAGCAGTGATAGGCCGAACATTGGGAATGAAAAACTGTTTTTT.

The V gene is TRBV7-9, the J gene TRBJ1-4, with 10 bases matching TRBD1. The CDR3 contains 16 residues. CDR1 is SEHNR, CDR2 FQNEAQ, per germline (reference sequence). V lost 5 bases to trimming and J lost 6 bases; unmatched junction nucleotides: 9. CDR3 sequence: CASSTRTGGSYEKLFF. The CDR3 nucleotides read TGTGCCAGCAGCACAAGGACAGGGGGATCTTATGAAAAACTGTTTTTT.

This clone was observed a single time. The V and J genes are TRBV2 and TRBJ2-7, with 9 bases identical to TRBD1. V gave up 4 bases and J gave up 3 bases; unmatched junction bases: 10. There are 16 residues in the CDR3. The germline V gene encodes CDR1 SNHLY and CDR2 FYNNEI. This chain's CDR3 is CASSAPTGGIHYEQYF. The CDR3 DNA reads TGTGCCAGCAGTGCACCGACAGGGGGGATCCACTACGAGCAGTACTTC.

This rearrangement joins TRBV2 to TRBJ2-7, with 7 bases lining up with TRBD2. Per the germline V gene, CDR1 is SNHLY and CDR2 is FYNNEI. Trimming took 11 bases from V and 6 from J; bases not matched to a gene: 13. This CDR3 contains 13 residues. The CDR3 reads CAFTPESGGEQYF. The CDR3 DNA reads TGTGCCTTTACCCCCGAGTCGGGGGGCGAGCAGTACTTC.